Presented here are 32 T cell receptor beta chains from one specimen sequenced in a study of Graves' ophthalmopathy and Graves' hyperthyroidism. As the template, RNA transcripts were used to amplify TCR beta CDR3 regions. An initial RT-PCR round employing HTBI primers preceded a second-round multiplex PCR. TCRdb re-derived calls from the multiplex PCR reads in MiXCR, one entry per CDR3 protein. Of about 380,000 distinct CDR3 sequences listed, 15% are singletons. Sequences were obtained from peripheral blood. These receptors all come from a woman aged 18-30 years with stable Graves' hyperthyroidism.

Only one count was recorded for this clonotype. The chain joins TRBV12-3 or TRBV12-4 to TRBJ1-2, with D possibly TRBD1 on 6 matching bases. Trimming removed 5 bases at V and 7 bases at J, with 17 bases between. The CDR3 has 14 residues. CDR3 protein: CASSHNRVRAGYTF. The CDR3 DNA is TGTGCCAGCAGTCATAACAGGGTGAGGGCTGGCTACACCTTC.

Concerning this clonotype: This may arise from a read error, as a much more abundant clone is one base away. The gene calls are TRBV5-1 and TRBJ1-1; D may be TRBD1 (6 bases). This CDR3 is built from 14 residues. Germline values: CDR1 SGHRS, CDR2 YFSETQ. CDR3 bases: TGCTCCAGCAGCCGGGAGGACAGGAACACTGAAGCTTTCTTT. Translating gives CSSSREDRNTEAFF.

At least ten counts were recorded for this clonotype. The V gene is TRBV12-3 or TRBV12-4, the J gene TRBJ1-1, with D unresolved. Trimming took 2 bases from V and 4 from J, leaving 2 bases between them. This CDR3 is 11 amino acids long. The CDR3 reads CASSLFTEAFF. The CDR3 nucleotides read TGTGCCAGCAGTTTATTCACTGAAGCTTTCTTT.

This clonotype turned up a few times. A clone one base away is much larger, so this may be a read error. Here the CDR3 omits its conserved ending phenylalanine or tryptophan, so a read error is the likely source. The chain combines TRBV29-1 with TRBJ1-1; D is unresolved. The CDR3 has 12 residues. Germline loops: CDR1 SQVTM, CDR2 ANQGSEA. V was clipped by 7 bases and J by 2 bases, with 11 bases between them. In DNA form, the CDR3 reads TGCAGCGGGCTCACCTTTAACACTGAAGCTTTCCTT. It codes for CSGLTFNTEAFL.

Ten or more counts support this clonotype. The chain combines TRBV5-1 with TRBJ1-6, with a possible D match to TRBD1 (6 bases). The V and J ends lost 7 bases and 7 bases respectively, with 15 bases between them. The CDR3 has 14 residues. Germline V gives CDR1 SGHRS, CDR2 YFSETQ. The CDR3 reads CASGDGRGNSPLHF. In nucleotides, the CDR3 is TGCGCCAGCGGGGACGGAAGGGGGAATTCACCCCTCCACTTT.

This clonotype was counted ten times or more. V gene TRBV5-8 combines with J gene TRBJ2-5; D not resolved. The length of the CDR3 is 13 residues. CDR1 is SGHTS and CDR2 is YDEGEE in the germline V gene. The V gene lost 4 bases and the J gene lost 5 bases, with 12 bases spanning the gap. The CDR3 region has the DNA TGTGCCAGCAGCCCTAAGTTATATGAGACCCAGTACTTC. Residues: CASSPKLYETQYF. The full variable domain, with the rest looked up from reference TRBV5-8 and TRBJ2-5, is EAGVTQSPTHLIKTRGQQATLRCSPISGHTSVYWYQQALGLGLQFLLWYDEGEERNRGNFPPRFSGRQFPNYSSELNVNALELEDSALYLCASSPKLYETQYFGPGTRLLVL.

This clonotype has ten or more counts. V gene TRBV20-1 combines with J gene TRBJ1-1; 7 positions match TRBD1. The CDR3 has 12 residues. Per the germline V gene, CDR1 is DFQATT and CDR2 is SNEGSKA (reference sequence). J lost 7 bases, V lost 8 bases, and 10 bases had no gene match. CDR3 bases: TGCAGTTACCACAGGGGTAACGATGAAGCTTTCTTT. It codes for CSYHRGNDEAFF.

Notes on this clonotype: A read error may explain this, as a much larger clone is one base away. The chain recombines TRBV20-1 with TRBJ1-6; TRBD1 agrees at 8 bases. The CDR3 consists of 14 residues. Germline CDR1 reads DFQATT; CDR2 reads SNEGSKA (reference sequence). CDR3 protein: CSARPDRESSALHF. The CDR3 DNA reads TGCAGTGCTAGGCCGGACAGGGAAAGTTCAGCCCTCCACTTT.

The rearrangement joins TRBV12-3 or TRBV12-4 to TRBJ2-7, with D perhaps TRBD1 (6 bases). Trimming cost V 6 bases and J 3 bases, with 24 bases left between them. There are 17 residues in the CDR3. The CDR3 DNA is TGTGCCAGCAGGGCTAGCTCGTTGGGGGACATTCTCTACGAGCAGTACTTC. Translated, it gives CASRASSLGDILYEQYF.

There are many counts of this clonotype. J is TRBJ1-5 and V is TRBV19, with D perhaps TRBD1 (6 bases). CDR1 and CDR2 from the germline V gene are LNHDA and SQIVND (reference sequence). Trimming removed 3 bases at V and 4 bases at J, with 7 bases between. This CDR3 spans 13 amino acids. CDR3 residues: CASSITGNQPQHF. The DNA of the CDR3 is TGTGCCAGTAGTATTACAGGGAATCAGCCCCAGCATTTT.

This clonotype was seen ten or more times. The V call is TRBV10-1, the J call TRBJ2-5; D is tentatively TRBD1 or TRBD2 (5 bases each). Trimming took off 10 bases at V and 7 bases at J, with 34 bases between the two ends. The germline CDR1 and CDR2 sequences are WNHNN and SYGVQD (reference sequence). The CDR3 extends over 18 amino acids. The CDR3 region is CATQPGTVGTWGFGTQYF. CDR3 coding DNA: TGCGCCACGCAACCCGGGACCGTCGGGACCTGGGGGTTTGGGACCCAGTACTTC.

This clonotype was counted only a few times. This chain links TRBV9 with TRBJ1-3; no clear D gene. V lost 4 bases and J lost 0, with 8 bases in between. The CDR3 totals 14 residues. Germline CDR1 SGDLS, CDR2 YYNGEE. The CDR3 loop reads CASSRDNSGNTIYF. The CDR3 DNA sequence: TGTGCCAGCAGCCGAGACAACTCTGGAAACACCATATATTTT.

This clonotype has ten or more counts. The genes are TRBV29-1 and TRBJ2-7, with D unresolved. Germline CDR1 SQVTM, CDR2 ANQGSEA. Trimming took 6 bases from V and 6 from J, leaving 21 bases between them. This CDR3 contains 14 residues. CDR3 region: CSVTPEAQAGEQYF. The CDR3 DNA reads TGCAGCGTGACTCCCGAGGCTCAGGCAGGCGAGCAGTACTTC.

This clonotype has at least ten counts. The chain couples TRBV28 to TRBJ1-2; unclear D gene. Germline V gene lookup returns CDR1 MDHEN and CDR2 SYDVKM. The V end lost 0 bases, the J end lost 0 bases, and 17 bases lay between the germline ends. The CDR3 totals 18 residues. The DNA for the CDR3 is TGTGCCAGCAGTTTATGGAGGAAGATCGTCGACGCTAACTATGGCTACACCTTC. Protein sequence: CASSLWRKIVDANYGYTF.

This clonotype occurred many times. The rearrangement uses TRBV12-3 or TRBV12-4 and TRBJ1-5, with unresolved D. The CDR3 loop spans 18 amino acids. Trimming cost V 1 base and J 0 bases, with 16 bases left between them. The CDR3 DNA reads TGTGCCAGCAGTTTAGGACGGGTCAGCCGATATAGCAATCAGCCCCAGCATTTT. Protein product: CASSLGRVSRYSNQPQHF.

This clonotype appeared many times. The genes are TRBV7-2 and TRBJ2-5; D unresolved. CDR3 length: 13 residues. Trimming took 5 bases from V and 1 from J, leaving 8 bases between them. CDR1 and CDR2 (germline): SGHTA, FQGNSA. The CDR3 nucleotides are TGTGCCAGCAGCCTACGACGCCAAGAGACCCAGTACTTC. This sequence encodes CASSLRRQETQYF.

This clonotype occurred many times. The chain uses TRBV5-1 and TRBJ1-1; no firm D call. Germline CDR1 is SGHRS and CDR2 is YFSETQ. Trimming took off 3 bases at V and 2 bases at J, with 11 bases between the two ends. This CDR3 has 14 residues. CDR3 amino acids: CASSSDHRNTEAFF. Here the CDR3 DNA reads TGCGCCAGCAGCTCGGACCACAGAAACACTGAAGCTTTCTTT. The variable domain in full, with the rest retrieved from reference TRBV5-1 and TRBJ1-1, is KAGVTQTPRYLIKTRGQQVTLSCSPISGHRSVSWYQQTPGQGLQFLFEYFSETQRNKGNFPGRFSGRQFSNSRSEMNVSTLELGDSALYLCASSSDHRNTEAFFGQGTRLTVV.

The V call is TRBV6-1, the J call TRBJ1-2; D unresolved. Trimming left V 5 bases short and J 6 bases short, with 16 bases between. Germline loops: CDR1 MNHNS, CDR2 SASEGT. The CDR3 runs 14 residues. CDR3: CASSPTASGNGYTF. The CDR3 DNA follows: TGTGCCAGCAGTCCAACAGCCTCCGGAAATGGCTACACCTTC.

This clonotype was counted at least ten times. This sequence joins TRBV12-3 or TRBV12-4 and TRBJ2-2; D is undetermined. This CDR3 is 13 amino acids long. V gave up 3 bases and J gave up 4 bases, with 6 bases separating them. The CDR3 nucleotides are TGTGCCAGCAGTTTCCTTCTCACCGGGGAGCTGTTTTTT. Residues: CASSFLLTGELFF.

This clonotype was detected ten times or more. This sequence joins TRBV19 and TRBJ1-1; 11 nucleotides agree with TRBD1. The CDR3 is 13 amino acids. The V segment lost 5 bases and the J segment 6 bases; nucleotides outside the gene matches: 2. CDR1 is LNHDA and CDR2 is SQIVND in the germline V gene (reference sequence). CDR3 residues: CASSWGQGAEAFF. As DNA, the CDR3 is TGTGCCAGTAGTTGGGGACAGGGGGCTGAAGCTTTCTTT.

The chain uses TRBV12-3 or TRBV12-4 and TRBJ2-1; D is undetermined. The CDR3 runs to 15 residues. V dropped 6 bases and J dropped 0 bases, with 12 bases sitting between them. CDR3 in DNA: TGTGCCAGCAGCTTCAAGTTCGGCTCCTACAATGAGCAGTTCTTC. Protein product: CASSFKFGSYNEQFF.

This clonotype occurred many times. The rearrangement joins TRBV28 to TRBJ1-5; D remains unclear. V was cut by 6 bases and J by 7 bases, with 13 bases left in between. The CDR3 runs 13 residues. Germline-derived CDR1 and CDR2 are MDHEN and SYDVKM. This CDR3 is CASSIISGQPQHF. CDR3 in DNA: TGTGCCAGCAGCATTATATCGGGACAGCCCCAGCATTTT. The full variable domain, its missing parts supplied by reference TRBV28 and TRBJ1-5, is DVKVTQSSRYLVKRTGEKVFLECVQDMDHENMFWYRQDPGLGLRLIYFSYDVKMKEKGDIPEGYSVSREKKERFSLILESASTNQTSMYLCASSIISGQPQHFGDGTRLSIL.

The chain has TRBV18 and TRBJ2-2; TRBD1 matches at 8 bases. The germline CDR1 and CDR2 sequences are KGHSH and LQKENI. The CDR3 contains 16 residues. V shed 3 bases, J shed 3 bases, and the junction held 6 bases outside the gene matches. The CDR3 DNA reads TGTGCCAGCTCACCTCTGACAGGGGTGGACACCGGGGAGCTGTTTTTT. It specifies CASSPLTGVDTGELFF. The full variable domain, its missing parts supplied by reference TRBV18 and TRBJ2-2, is NAGVMQNPRHLVRRRGQEARLRCSPMKGHSHVYWYRQLPEEGLKFMVYLQKENIIDESGMPKERFSAEFPKEGPSILRIQQVVRGDSAAYFCASSPLTGVDTGELFFGEGSRLTVL.

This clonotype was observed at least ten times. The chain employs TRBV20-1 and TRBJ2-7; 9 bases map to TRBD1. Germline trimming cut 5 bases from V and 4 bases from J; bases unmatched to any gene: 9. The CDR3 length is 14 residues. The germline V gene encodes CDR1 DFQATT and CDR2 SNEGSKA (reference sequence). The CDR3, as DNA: TGCAGTGCTCAACCGGGACAGGGAGGTTACGAGCAGTACTTC. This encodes CSAQPGQGGYEQYF.

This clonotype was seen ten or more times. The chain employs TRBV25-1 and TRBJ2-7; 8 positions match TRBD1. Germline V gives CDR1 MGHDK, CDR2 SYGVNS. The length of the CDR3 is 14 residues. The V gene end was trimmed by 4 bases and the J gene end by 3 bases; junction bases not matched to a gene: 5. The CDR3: CASSVGQGVYEQYF. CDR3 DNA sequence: TGTGCCAGCAGTGTCGGACAGGGAGTCTACGAGCAGTACTTC.

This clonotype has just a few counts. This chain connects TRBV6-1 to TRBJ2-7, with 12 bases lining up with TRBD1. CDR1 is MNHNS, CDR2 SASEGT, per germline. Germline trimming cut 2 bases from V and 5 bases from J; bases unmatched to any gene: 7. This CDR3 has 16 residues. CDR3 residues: CASSESPGQGADEQYF. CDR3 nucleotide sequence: TGTGCCAGCAGTGAAAGTCCGGGACAGGGGGCGGACGAGCAGTACTTC.

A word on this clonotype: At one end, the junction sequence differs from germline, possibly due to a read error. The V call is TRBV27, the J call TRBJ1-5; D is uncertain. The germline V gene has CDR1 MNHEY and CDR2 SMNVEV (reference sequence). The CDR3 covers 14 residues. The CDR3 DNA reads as TGTGCCAGCAGTTTTGGCAGGTTAGATCAGCCCGAGCATTTT. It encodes CASSFGRLDQPEHF.

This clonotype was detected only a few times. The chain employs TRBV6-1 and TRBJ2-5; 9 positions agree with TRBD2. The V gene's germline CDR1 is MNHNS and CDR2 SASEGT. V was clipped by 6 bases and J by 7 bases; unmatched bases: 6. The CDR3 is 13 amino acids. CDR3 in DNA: TGTGCCAGCAGCCCTAGCGGGACGGGGACCCAGTACTTC. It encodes CASSPSGTGTQYF.

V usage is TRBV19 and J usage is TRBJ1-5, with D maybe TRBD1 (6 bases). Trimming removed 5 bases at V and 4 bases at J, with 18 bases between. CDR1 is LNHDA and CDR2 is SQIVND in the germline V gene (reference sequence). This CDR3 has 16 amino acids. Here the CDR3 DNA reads TGTGCCAGTAGTCCAACAATGGGGGGGCATAATCAGCCCCAGCATTTT. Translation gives CASSPTMGGHNQPQHF.

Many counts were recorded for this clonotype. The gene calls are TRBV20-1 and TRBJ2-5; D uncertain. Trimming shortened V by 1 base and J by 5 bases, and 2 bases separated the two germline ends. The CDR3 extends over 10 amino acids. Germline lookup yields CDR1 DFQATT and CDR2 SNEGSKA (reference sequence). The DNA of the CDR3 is TGCAGTGCTAGAGCGGAGACCCAGTACTTC. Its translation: CSARAETQYF.

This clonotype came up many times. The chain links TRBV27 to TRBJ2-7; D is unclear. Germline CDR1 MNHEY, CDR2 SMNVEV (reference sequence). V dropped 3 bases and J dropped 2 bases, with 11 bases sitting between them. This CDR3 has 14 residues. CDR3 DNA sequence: TGTGCCAGCAGTTTGTGGGCTAGGGCCTACGAGCAGTACTTC. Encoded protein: CASSLWARAYEQYF.

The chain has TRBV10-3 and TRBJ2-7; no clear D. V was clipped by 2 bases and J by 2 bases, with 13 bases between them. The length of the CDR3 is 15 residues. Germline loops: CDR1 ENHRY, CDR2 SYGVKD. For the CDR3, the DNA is TGTGCCATCAGTGAGCACGGCAGTATCCCCTACGAGCAGTACTTC. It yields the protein CAISEHGSIPYEQYF.